The rows below give T cell receptor beta chains drawn from one sample of a study of blood T cell repertoires in COVID-19. TCRdb keeps only in-frame clones here, not all; method: immunoSEQ multiplex PCR. The sample gives 300,000 or so clones, almost 90% of which show up once; 2.5% to 3.5% is in the top ten. The sample comprised peripheral blood. Receptors originate from a woman under 40 with COVID-19, enrolled during active disease. The CDR3 runs from the conserved cysteine through the conserved F or W. The order of the fields is V gene, J gene, D gene, clone size, CDR3 protein, CDR3 DNA. A D gene is named only where the DNA matches it firmly. A clone size is listed for some rows: how often the clone was seen (once, few, many), or a class if it is expanded.

>TRBV18|TRBJ1-1|-|-
CASSQGKAEAFF
TGTGCCAGCTCTCAGGGGAAGGCTGAAGCTTTCTTT
>TRBV4-1|TRBJ1-2|-|-
CASSFPGTNYGYTF
TGCGCCAGCAGCTTCCCGGGGACTAACTATGGCTACACCTTC
>TRBV18|TRBJ1-1|-|-
CASSPLKGGWTEAFF
TGTGCCAGCTCACCACTAAAGGGGGGGTGGACTGAAGCTTTCTTT
>TRBV7-9|TRBJ2-7|TRBD2|-
CACTSGPYEQYF
TGTGCCTGCACTAGCGGACCCTACGAGCAGTACTTC
>TRBV3-1/TRBV3-2|TRBJ2-3|TRBD2|-
CASSQVKGLATDTQYF
TGTGCCAGCAGCCAAGTCAAGGGACTAGCTACAGATACGCAGTATTTT
>TRBV30|TRBJ2-7|-|-
CAWSLSSGLARPYEQYF
TGTGCCTGGAGCCTTTCCTCTGGCCTAGCGAGACCCTACGAGCAGTACTTC
>TRBV28|TRBJ1-1|TRBD1|-
CASSDRGLVEAFF
TGTGCCAGCAGTGACAGGGGGCTGGTGGAAGCTTTCTTT
>TRBV11-3|TRBJ2-5|TRBD1|-
CASSLDTGGGETQYF
TGTGCCAGCAGCCTAGACACAGGGGGCGGAGAGACCCAGTACTTC
>TRBV11-3|TRBJ2-5|-|-
CASSLRVGETQYF
TGTGCCAGCAGCTTACGGGTGGGAGAGACCCAGTACTTC
>TRBV19|TRBJ1-5|-|-
CASSPRQRDQPQHF
TGTGCCAGTAGTCCACGACAGCGGGATCAGCCCCAGCATTTT
>TRBV3-1/TRBV3-2|TRBJ2-7|-|-
CASSQHREIEQYF
TGTGCCAGCAGCCAACATCGGGAGATAGAGCAGTACTTC
>TRBV5-1|TRBJ2-7|-|-
CASSLAVPGEQYF
TGCGCCAGCAGCTTGGCCGTCCCGGGCGAGCAGTACTTC
>TRBV7-9|TRBJ1-1|TRBD1|-
CASSPGTGYRNTEAFF
TGTGCCAGCAGCCCCGGGACAGGGTATAGGAACACTGAAGCTTTCTTT
>TRBV2|TRBJ1-3|-|few
CASSDLSGNTIYF
TGTGCCAGCAGTGACCTCTCTGGAAACACCATATATTTT
>TRBV30|TRBJ2-5|-|-
CAWSVKGRQRETQYF
TGTGCCTGGAGTGTAAAAGGGCGCCAGCGGGAGACCCAGTACTTC
>TRBV18|TRBJ2-1|TRBD1|once
CASSSETGIDEQFF
TGTGCCAGCTCGTCCGAGACAGGGATAGATGAGCAGTTCTTC
>TRBV3-1/TRBV3-2|TRBJ1-2|TRBD1|once
CASSLQGATMVGYTF
TGTGCCAGCAGCCTACAGGGGGCGACTATGGTTGGCTACACCTTC
>TRBV25-1|TRBJ2-7|-|-
CASSPAGSYEQYF
TGTGCCAGCAGTCCGGCAGGGTCCTACGAGCAGTACTTC
>TRBV30|TRBJ1-1|TRBD1|-
CAWSVSRGQAFF
TGTGCCTGGAGTGTAAGCAGGGGGCAAGCTTTCTTT
>TRBV18|TRBJ2-1|TRBD2|-
CASSPERLAGGRSYNEQFF
TGTGCCAGCTCACCAGAACGACTAGCGGGAGGACGCTCCTACAATGAGCAGTTCTTC
>TRBV10-2|TRBJ2-2|-|-
CASSERGELFF
TGCGCCAGCAGTGAGCGGGGGGAGCTGTTTTTT
>TRBV24-1|TRBJ2-3|-|-
CATSEGSISDTQYF
TGTGCCACCAGTGAGGGCAGTATCTCAGATACGCAGTATTTT
>TRBV20-1|TRBJ1-3|-|-
CSAVHRNTIYF
TGCAGTGCAGTTCACAGGAACACCATATATTTT
>TRBV5-1|TRBJ1-2|TRBD1|-
CASSWGQGNSNYGYTF
TGCGCCAGCAGCTGGGGACAGGGGAATTCGAACTATGGCTACACCTTC
>TRBV9|TRBJ2-2|-|-
CASTFEANTGELFF
TGTGCCAGCACCTTCGAGGCCAACACCGGGGAGCTGTTTTTT
>TRBV5-1|TRBJ2-2|TRBD2|-
CASSLGTSGPITGELFF
TGCGCCAGCAGCTTGGGAACTAGCGGGCCGATCACCGGGGAGCTGTTTTTT
>TRBV10-3|TRBJ1-2|-|-
CAISETADYGYTF
TGTGCCATCAGTGAGACAGCTGACTATGGCTACACCTTC
>TRBV5-1|TRBJ2-7|TRBD2|-
CASSTGTSFPYEQYF
TGCGCCAGCAGCACCGGGACTAGCTTTCCCTACGAGCAGTACTTC
>TRBV7-3|TRBJ2-5|-|-
CASSSTGRETQYF
TGTGCCAGCAGCTCCACAGGGCGAGAGACCCAGTACTTC
>TRBV5-1|TRBJ2-1|-|-
CASSLDGLQPSYNEQFF
TGCGCCAGCAGCTTGGATGGGCTACAGCCCTCCTACAATGAGCAGTTCTTC
>TRBV2|TRBJ2-1|-|-
CASRSTSGSYNEQFF
TGTGCCAGCAGATCGACTAGTGGCTCCTACAATGAGCAGTTCTTC
>TRBV9|TRBJ2-5|TRBD2|-
CASSPGTKETQYF
TGTGCCAGCAGCCCCGGGACTAAAGAGACCCAGTACTTC
>TRBV19|TRBJ2-7|TRBD2|-
CASSRGASGSYEQYF
TGTGCCAGTAGTAGAGGAGCTAGCGGGTCCTACGAGCAGTACTTC
>TRBV4-1|TRBJ2-1|TRBD2|-
CASSQRLAGAINNEQFF
TGCGCCAGCAGCCAGCGATTAGCGGGAGCAATAAACAATGAGCAGTTCTTC
>TRBV5-6|TRBJ2-3|-|-
CASSFGDYTDTQYF
TGTGCCAGCAGCTTCGGCGACTACACAGATACGCAGTATTTT
>TRBV14|TRBJ2-7|TRBD2|-
CASSQDSRGLAGVGNEQYF
TGTGCCAGCAGCCAAGATTCAAGAGGCTTAGCGGGAGTAGGAAACGAGCAGTACTTC
>TRBV5-1|TRBJ2-5|-|once
CASARTAQETQYF
TGCGCCAGCGCTCGGACAGCCCAAGAGACCCAGTACTTC
>TRBV9|TRBJ1-2|TRBD1|-
CASSVGDRGRDSGYTF
TGTGCCAGCAGCGTAGGGGACAGGGGGCGCGACTCTGGCTACACCTTC